Shown below are 26 T cell receptor beta chains from a single sample sequenced in a study of blood T cell repertoires in COVID-19. Repertoires were generated with immunoSEQ multiplex PCR, while TCRdb's copy carries only in-frame clones and drops some. The sample yields about 210,000 clones, about 88% seen once. The material sequenced was peripheral blood. These TCRs come from a man in his forties with acute or convalescent COVID-19.

This clone was seen at least ten times. CDR3 nucleotides: TGTGCCATCAGCCCGGGACAGGGGGCTTACGAGCAGTACTTC. Its protein product is CAISPGQGAYEQYF. This chain connects TRBV10-3 to TRBJ2-7; 12 bases are shared with TRBD1. The V gene end was trimmed by 6 bases and the J gene end by 4 bases; junction bases not matched to a gene: 4. The germline V gene encodes CDR1 ENHRY and CDR2 SYGVKD. This CDR3 contains 14 residues.

This rearrangement joins TRBV6-5 to TRBJ2-3, with 13 bases matching TRBD2. The trim removed 2 bases at V and 4 bases at J, leaving 3 bases unmatched. This CDR3 is built from 16 residues. Germline V gene sequence: CDR1 MNHEY, CDR2 SVGAGI. This chain's CDR3 is CASSYGLAGVADTQYF. The CDR3 DNA reads TGTGCCAGCAGTTACGGACTAGCGGGAGTGGCAGATACGCAGTATTTT.

This chain links TRBV30 with TRBJ2-2, with 7 bases identical to TRBD1. Trimming removed 1 base from V and 1 base from J; junction bases left unmatched: 0. CDR1 is GTSNPN and CDR2 is SVGIG in the germline V gene (reference sequence). The CDR3 sequence is 14 residues long. For the CDR3, the DNA is TGTGCCTGGAGTGGGACAGGGAACACCGGGGAGCTGTTTTTT. This encodes CAWSGTGNTGELFF. The variable domain in full, completed from reference TRBV30 and TRBJ2-2, reads SQTIHQWPATLVQPVGSPLSLECTVEGTSNPNLYWYRQAAGRGLQLLFYSVGIGQISSEVPQNLSASRPQDRQFILSSKKLLLSDSGFYLCAWSGTGNTGELFFGEGSRLTVL.

The rearrangement joins TRBV10-3 to TRBJ2-3; 8 bases align to TRBD2. CDR1 is ENHRY, CDR2 SYGVKD, per germline. V lost 8 bases and J lost 5; bases outside the gene matches: 9. The CDR3 has 14 residues. CDR3 nucleotides: TGTGCCATCGGCCCACGGGAGGGCCAAGATACGCAGTATTTT. Translated, it gives CAIGPREGQDTQYF.

This clone showed up just once. In DNA, the CDR3 is TGTGCCAGCAGTACCCAGGGGATCGGCCGTTTGCCCCAGCATTTT. Protein: CASSTQGIGRLPQHF. This chain connects TRBV6-2 or TRBV6-3 to TRBJ1-5; perhaps TRBD1 as D (6 bases). V lost 5 bases and J 9 bases, leaving 20 bases between the germline ends. The CDR3 spans 15 residues. Germline CDR1 and CDR2: MNHEY and SVGEGT.

The chain combines TRBV4-2 with TRBJ2-2; TRBD1 agrees at 8 bases. V shed 5 bases, J shed 3 bases, and the junction held 5 bases outside the gene matches. The CDR3 is 15 amino acids. Germline CDR1 and CDR2: LGHNA and YNFKEQ. CDR3: CASSLHRGDTGELFF. DNA of the CDR3: TGTGCCAGCAGCTTACACAGGGGGGACACCGGGGAGCTGTTTTTT.

CDR3 in amino acids: CASSPTTGGGGEKLFF. The DNA of the CDR3 is TGTGCCAGCAGCCCGACCACAGGGGGCGGCGGGGAAAAACTGTTTTTT. V is TRBV3-1 (or the pseudogene TRBV3-2) and J is TRBJ1-4, with 9 bases matching TRBD1. Trimming removed 4 bases from V and 8 bases from J; junction bases left unmatched: 11. The CDR3 sequence is 16 residues long. Germline V gene sequence: CDR1 LGHDT, CDR2 YNNKEL (reference sequence).

The CDR3: CASSGQGDEKLFF. In DNA form, the CDR3 reads TGTGCCAGCAGTGGACAGGGTGATGAAAAACTGTTTTTT. This chain connects TRBV27 to TRBJ1-4, with TRBD1 matching over 8 bases. Germline V gene sequence: CDR1 MNHEY, CDR2 SMNVEV (reference sequence). Trimming cost V 5 bases and J 6 bases; bases outside gene matches: 2. The CDR3 sequence is 13 residues long.

This chain uses TRBV5-6 with TRBJ2-7; D is unclear. The CDR3 runs to 12 residues. Per the germline V gene, CDR1 is SGHDT and CDR2 is YYEEEE. Trimming cost V 5 bases and J 2 bases, with 8 bases left between them. DNA for the CDR3: TGTGCCAGCAGGTATTCCGCCTACGAGCAGTACTTC. Amino acid sequence: CASRYSAYEQYF. Using reference TRBV5-6 and TRBJ2-7 for the parts outside the CDR3, the full variable domain is DAGVTQSPTHLIKTRGQQVTLRCSPKSGHDTVSWYQQALGQGPQFIFQYYEEEERQRGNFPDRFSGHQFPNYSSELNVNALLLGDSALYLCASRYSAYEQYFGPGTRLTVT.

The chain employs TRBV4-1 and TRBJ2-7; D is uncertain. CDR1 MGHRA and CDR2 YSYEKL come from the germline V gene. The CDR3 is 13 residues long. Trimming pared 5 bases from V and 1 base from J, leaving 9 bases between. In nucleotides, the CDR3 is TGCGCCAGCAGCGCCCAACTTTCCTACGAGCAGTACTTC. It translates to CASSAQLSYEQYF.

J is TRBJ1-1 and V is TRBV27, with a tentative D call TRBD1 (5 bases). Trimming removed 4 bases at V and 5 bases at J, with 14 bases between. Looked up from germline, CDR1 is MNHEY and CDR2 is SMNVEV (reference sequence). The CDR3 is 14 residues long. The CDR3 sequence is CASSSGPGATEAFF. CDR3 coding DNA: TGTGCCAGCAGTTCAGGGCCGGGAGCGACTGAAGCTTTCTTT.

The chain uses TRBV5-6 and TRBJ1-4; TRBD1 might be the D (5 bases). Germline V gives CDR1 SGHDT, CDR2 YYEEEE. This CDR3 is 13 amino acids long. Trimming took 1 base from V and 8 from J, leaving 9 bases between them. CDR3 DNA: TGTGCCAGCAGCTTGAGGCAGGGCGAAAAACTGTTTTTT. It encodes CASSLRQGEKLFF.

CDR3 bases: TGCGCCACCCGATCGAGCAGCGACAATGAGCAGTTCTTC. Translated, it gives CATRSSSDNEQFF. V gene TRBV5-1 combines with J gene TRBJ2-1; D ambiguous. The CDR3 has 13 amino acids. V was cut by 9 bases and J by 5 bases, with 15 bases left in between. Germline assignment: CDR1 SGHRS and CDR2 YFSETQ.

The genes are TRBV7-3 and TRBJ1-2; D might be TRBD1 (5 bases). Per germline, CDR1 SGHTA and CDR2 FQGTGA. The CDR3 spans 17 residues. Deletions cut 0 bases from V and 0 bases from J, with 14 bases between. In DNA, the CDR3 is TGTGCCAGCAGCTTAACCGGAGGAGGGGATTCTAACTATGGCTACACCTTC. As protein: CASSLTGGGDSNYGYTF.

V and J are TRBV5-1 and TRBJ2-7; 10 bases agree with TRBD1. Germline V gene sequence: CDR1 SGHRS, CDR2 YFSETQ. The CDR3 runs 14 residues. J lost 5 bases, V lost 3 bases, and 5 bases had no gene match. CDR3 protein: CASSYGTGEDEQYF. Written as DNA, the CDR3 is TGCGCCAGCAGCTACGGGACAGGGGAGGACGAGCAGTACTTC.

The chain recombines TRBV6-5 with TRBJ1-3, with TRBD1 matching over 10 bases. V gave up 6 bases and J gave up 8 bases; unmatched junction bases: 7. CDR3 length equals 14 residues. Germline-derived CDR1 and CDR2 are MNHEY and SVGAGI. The CDR3 DNA follows: TGTGCCAGCAGCCTCGGGGACAGGGGCTACACCATATATTTT. It codes for CASSLGDRGYTIYF.

V gene TRBV28 combines with J gene TRBJ2-3; TRBD2 might be the D (6 bases). Germline V lookup: CDR1 MDHEN, CDR2 SYDVKM. Deletions cut 3 bases from V and 5 bases from J, with 12 bases between. The CDR3 totals 14 residues. CDR3 region: CASSLTGDRDTQYF. CDR3 sequence (DNA): TGTGCCAGCAGTTTGACGGGAGACAGAGATACGCAGTATTTT.

This clone has just one count. This rearrangement joins TRBV27 to TRBJ2-7; 10 nucleotides align to TRBD1. Germline CDR1 and CDR2: MNHEY and SMNVEV (reference sequence). Germline trimming cut 5 bases from V and 3 bases from J; bases unmatched to any gene: 7. The CDR3 totals 15 residues. The CDR3 is CASSPRDRGGYEQYF. The CDR3 nucleotides are TGTGCCAGCAGTCCCCGGGACAGGGGAGGCTACGAGCAGTACTTC.

J is TRBJ2-7 and V is TRBV5-1; D unresolved. V was clipped by 4 bases and J by 2 bases, with 13 bases between them. There are 14 residues in the CDR3. Germline V gene lookup returns CDR1 SGHRS and CDR2 YFSETQ. The CDR3 DNA sequence: TGCGCCAGCAGCGGATACAGTTCTCCCTACGAGCAGTACTTC. Translation gives CASSGYSSPYEQYF.

The chain is built from TRBV7-9 and TRBJ1-1; D gene uncertain. The CDR3 length is 15 residues. Trimming removed 2 bases at V and 1 base at J, with 11 bases between. Germline V lookup: CDR1 SEHNR, CDR2 FQNEAQ (reference sequence). This CDR3 reads CASSLYLGENTEAFF. In DNA, the CDR3 is TGTGCCAGCAGCTTATACCTAGGAGAGAACACTGAAGCTTTCTTT.

Comments on this clone: A read error may produce the germline difference seen at one junction end. This chain uses TRBV6-5 with TRBJ1-5; D is ambiguous. CDR3 length equals 14 residues. CDR1 and CDR2 (germline): MNHEY, SVGAGI. CDR3: CASRYSPSHQPQHF. The CDR3 DNA reads TGTGCCAGCAGGTACTCGCCAAGCCATCAGCCCCAGCATTTT.

This clone was seen just once. The chain carries TRBV6-5 and TRBJ1-1, with D uncertain. Trimming took 6 bases from V and 0 from J, leaving 14 bases between them. This CDR3 contains 15 residues. CDR1 is MNHEY, CDR2 SVGAGI, per germline. CDR3 loop: CASRAGRTMNTEAFF. In nucleotides, the CDR3 is TGTGCCAGCAGGGCCGGGCGGACTATGAACACTGAAGCTTTCTTT.

This rearrangement joins TRBV28 to TRBJ2-7, with 8 bases matching TRBD1. This CDR3 spans 15 amino acids. V lost 4 bases to trimming and J lost 6 bases; unmatched junction nucleotides: 11. Germline V lookup: CDR1 MDHEN, CDR2 SYDVKM. CDR3 sequence: CASSSFGQGGREQYF. CDR3 in DNA: TGTGCCAGCAGTTCCTTCGGACAGGGAGGACGCGAGCAGTACTTC. Together with reference TRBV28 and TRBJ2-7, the CDR3 gives the full variable domain: DVKVTQSSRYLVKRTGEKVFLECVQDMDHENMFWYRQDPGLGLRLIYFSYDVKMKEKGDIPEGYSVSREKKERFSLILESASTNQTSMYLCASSSFGQGGREQYFGPGTRLTVT.

The gene calls are TRBV24-1 and TRBJ2-3; no firm D call. The CDR3 loop spans 13 amino acids. The V and J ends lost 5 bases and 3 bases respectively, with 8 bases between them. Per germline, CDR1 KGHDR and CDR2 SFDVKD. CDR3 amino acids: CATSVGQTDTQYF. In DNA form, the CDR3 reads TGTGCCACCAGTGTGGGCCAGACAGATACGCAGTATTTT.

This chain joins TRBV27 and TRBJ2-7, with D possibly TRBD2 on 6 matching bases. CDR3 length: 14 residues. V was pared by 7 bases and J by 0 bases, with 13 bases between. Germline values: CDR1 MNHEY, CDR2 SMNVEV (reference sequence). The CDR3 is CASTAGLGSYEQYF. The DNA for the CDR3 is TGTGCCAGCACGGCGGGGTTGGGCTCCTACGAGCAGTACTTC.

This clone has a handful of counts. The V and J genes are TRBV11-2 and TRBJ2-1, with 8 nucleotides matching TRBD2. V dropped 10 bases and J dropped 10; count of bases not matched to a gene: 6. CDR1 is SGHAT, CDR2 FQNNGV, per germline. The CDR3 totals 11 residues. CDR3 loop: CATREGEEQFF. CDR3 DNA: TGTGCCACCCGGGAGGGGGAGGAGCAGTTCTTC. The full variable domain, its missing parts supplied by reference TRBV11-2 and TRBJ2-1, is EAGVAQSPRYKIIEKRQSVAFWCNPISGHATLYWYQQILGQGPKLLIQFQNNGVVDDSQLPKDRFSAERLKGVDSTLKIQPAKLEDSAVYLCATREGEEQFFGPGTRLTVL.